This TCR beta chain was captured by sequencing in a study of T cells in localized non-small cell lung cancer. On this clone: Its antigen is undetermined.

Deletions cut 8 bases from V and 5 bases from J, with 13 bases between. The CDR3 is 12 residues long. In germline, CDR1 is SGHTS, CDR2 YDEGEE. Some clones are missing from TCRdb's copy, which holds only in-frame ones; the method was immunoSEQ multiplex PCR. The repertoire holds roughly 61,000 clones, with roughly 80% as singletons. Findings and caveats of the study: It was uninvolved adjacent lung that showed the highest T cell clonality, exceeding tumor. In adjacent lung, a median roughly 60 of the top 100 tumor clones were found.

The receptor was isolated from a man aged 35-75 years with stage II lung adenocarcinoma. This specimen consisted of PBMCs, obtained before any cancer treatment. V is TRBV5-8 and J is TRBJ1-2, with unresolved D. CDR3 region: CASSRADYGYTF. CDR3 nucleotide sequence: TGTGCCAGTTCCCGGGCAGATTATGGCTACACCTTC.